The T cell receptor (beta chain) described here comes from a study of blood T cells in healthy people across ages. V trimming: 5 bases; J trimming: 2 bases; junction bases outside the gene matches: 6. The CDR3 has 15 residues. CDR1 is DFQATT, CDR2 SNEGSKA, per germline (reference sequence). Combining a sample-barcoded 5' primer with a J-beta primer mix, a second PCR ran for roughly 6 to 12 cycles. From the 5' RACE reads, TCRdb called clonotypes with MiXCR, one entry per CDR3 protein. This table has around 990,000 distinct CDR3 sequences, around 25% appearing once. This clonotype showed up just a few times. These data also featured in a second study, about T cells of mothers and their children. That study adds: Sample barcodes and 2-4 random nucleotides came from the second PCR's M1S primer.

J is TRBJ2-7 and V is TRBV20-1, with TRBD2 matching over 13 bases. The TCR was taken from a girl aged 2-10 years in good health. The sequenced sample was blood. The CDR3 coding sequence is TGCAGTGCTCAGGGACTAGCGGGAAGTCCCTACGAGCAGTACTTC. It specifies CSAQGLAGSPYEQYF.